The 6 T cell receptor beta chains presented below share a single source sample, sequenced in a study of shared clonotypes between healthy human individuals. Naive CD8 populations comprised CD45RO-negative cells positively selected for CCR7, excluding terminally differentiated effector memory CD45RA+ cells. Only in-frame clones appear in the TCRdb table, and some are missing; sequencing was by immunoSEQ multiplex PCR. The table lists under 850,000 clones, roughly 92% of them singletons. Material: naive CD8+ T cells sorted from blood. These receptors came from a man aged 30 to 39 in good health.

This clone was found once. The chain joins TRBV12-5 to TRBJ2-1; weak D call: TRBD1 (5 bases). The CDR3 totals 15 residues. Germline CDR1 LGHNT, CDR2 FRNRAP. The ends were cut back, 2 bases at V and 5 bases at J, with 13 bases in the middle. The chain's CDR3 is CASGLRLQAHNEQFF. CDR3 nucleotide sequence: TGTGCTAGTGGTTTGAGGCTACAGGCGCACAATGAGCAGTTCTTC. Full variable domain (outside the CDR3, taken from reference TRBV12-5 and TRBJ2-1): DARVTQTPRHKVTEMGQEVTMRCQPILGHNTVFWYRQTMMQGLELLAYFRNRAPLDDSGMPKDRFSAEMPDATLATLKIQPSEPRDSAVYFCASGLRLQAHNEQFFGPGTRLTVL.

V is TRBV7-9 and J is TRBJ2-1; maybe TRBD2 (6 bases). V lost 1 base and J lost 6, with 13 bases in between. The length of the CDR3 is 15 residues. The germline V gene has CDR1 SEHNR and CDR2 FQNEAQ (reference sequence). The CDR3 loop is CASSLVRAGLNEQFF. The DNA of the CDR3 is TGTGCCAGCAGCTTAGTCAGGGCGGGACTCAATGAGCAGTTCTTC.

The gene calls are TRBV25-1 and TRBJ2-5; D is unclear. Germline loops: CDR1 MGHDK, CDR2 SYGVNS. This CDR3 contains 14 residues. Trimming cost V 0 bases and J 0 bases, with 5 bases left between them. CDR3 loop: CASSEYVYQETQYF. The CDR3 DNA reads TGTGCCAGCAGTGAATATGTCTACCAAGAGACCCAGTACTTC.

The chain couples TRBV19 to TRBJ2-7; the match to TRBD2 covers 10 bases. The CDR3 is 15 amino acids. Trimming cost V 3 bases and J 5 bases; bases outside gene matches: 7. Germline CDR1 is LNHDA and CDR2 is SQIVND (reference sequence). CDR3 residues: CASSISSGRIHEQYF. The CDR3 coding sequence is TGTGCCAGTAGTATTTCTAGCGGGAGAATCCACGAGCAGTACTTC.

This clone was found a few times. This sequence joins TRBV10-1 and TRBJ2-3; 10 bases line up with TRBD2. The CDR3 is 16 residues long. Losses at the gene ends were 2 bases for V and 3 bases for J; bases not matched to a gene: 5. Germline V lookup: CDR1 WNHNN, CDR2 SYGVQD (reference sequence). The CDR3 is CASSEPRAGGTDTQYF. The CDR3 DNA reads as TGCGCCAGCAGTGAGCCCCGAGCGGGAGGGACAGATACGCAGTATTTT.

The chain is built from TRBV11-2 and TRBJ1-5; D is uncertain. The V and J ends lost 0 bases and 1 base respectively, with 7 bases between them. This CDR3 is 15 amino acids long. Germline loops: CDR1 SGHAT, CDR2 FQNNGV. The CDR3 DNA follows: TGTGCCAGCAGCTTAGATTGGTACAGCAATCAGCCCCAGCATTTT. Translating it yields CASSLDWYSNQPQHF.